The 13 T cell receptor beta chains in this list originate from one sample, sequenced in a study of T cell repertoires in cytomegalovirus infection. TCRdb passed the reads through MiXCR, listing each CDR3 protein once. Of 150,000 to 200,000 distinct CDR3 sequences in the sample, approximately 9.6% were seen once. The specimen sequenced was PBMCs. These receptors originate from a human donor in good health (CMV status not recorded). Some clones in this sample may be carry-over from other donors' samples.

This clonotype has ten or more counts. V gene TRBV11-2 combines with J gene TRBJ1-5, with D tentatively TRBD1 (5 bases). The CDR3 length is 15 residues. CDR1 and CDR2 from the germline V gene are SGHAT and FQNNGV. Trimming pared 3 bases from V and 4 bases from J, leaving 13 bases between. The CDR3 loop is CASSFSGIGNQPQHF. For the CDR3, the DNA is TGTGCCAGCAGCTTCTCAGGGATCGGTAATCAGCCCCAGCATTTT.

This clonotype was recorded a few times. This sequence joins TRBV19 and TRBJ2-3; perhaps TRBD2 as D (5 bases). Germline CDR1 and CDR2: LNHDA and SQIVND (reference sequence). V lost 8 bases, J lost 6 bases, and 15 bases lay in between. The CDR3 has 13 amino acids. CDR3 nucleotide sequence: TGTGCCAGTGAGATTCGAGGGAGTGATACGCAGTATTTT. This sequence encodes CASEIRGSDTQYF.

This clonotype was counted only a few times. The CDR3 here is CASSYSTSGSSDEQFF. CDR3 nucleotide sequence: TGTGCCAGCAGTTACTCGACTAGCGGGAGTAGCGATGAGCAGTTCTTC. V and J are TRBV6-2 or TRBV6-3 and TRBJ2-1, with TRBD2 matching 12 bases. The CDR3 runs 16 residues. CDR1 and CDR2 from the germline V gene are MNHEY and SVGEGT. The ends lost 0 bases at V and 8 bases at J; junction bases unmatched: 5.

The sample holds many counts of this clonotype. The chain joins TRBV28 to TRBJ1-2; D gene unclear. Germline CDR1 is MDHEN and CDR2 is SYDVKM. V lost 8 bases, J lost 8 bases, and 18 bases lay in between. The CDR3 is 13 amino acids. As DNA, the CDR3 is TGTGCCAGCCGGAAAGGCAGGACGGGAGGCTACACCTTC. Protein product: CASRKGRTGGYTF.

The sample holds a few counts of this clonotype. The genes are TRBV12-3 or TRBV12-4 and TRBJ1-6, with a possible D match to TRBD1 (6 bases). The CDR3 is 14 residues long. Deletions cut 5 bases from V and 14 bases from J, with 19 bases between. For the CDR3, the DNA is TGTGCCAGCAGTATGACAGGCCGGAGGGGATCCCTCCACTTT. Its translation is CASSMTGRRGSLHF.

There are a few counts of this clonotype. This rearrangement joins TRBV12-3 or TRBV12-4 to TRBJ1-2; no definite D call. Trimming pared 5 bases from V and 11 bases from J, leaving 6 bases between. CDR3 length: 9 amino acids. CDR3 sequence (DNA): TGTGCCAGCAGTCCGCCGTACACCTTC. Its translation is CASSPPYTF.

This chain uses TRBV29-1 with TRBJ2-1, with 13 bases fitting TRBD2. This CDR3 region has 18 residues. The germline CDR1 and CDR2 sequences are SQVTM and ANQGSEA. The trim removed 1 base at V and 2 bases at J, leaving 8 bases unmatched. CDR3 bases: TGCAGCGTTGAAGGACTAGCGGGAGGTCGGTGGACCTACAATGAGCAGTTCTTC. This gives the protein CSVEGLAGGRWTYNEQFF.

There are many counts of this clonotype. This chain uses TRBV20-1 with TRBJ2-1; D possibly corresponds to TRBD1 (5 bases). V lost 3 bases, J lost 13 bases, and 13 bases lay in between. Germline V lookup: CDR1 DFQATT, CDR2 SNEGSKA (reference sequence). CDR3 length equals 11 residues. The CDR3 protein is CSASLTEAQFF. The CDR3 DNA sequence: TGCAGTGCTAGTTTGACAGAGGCACAGTTCTTC.

In this sample, this clonotype turned up many times. This sequence joins TRBV10-3 and TRBJ2-4; either TRBD1 or TRBD2 may fit D (5 bases each). The CDR3 length is 13 residues. Per the germline V gene, CDR1 is ENHRY and CDR2 is SYGVKD. V was clipped by 0 bases and J by 10 bases, with 10 bases between them. Written as DNA, the CDR3 is TGTGCCATCAGTGAGTCCGGGACGGTGATTCAGTACTTC. Amino acid sequence: CAISESGTVIQYF.

This clonotype was counted at least ten times. V gene TRBV7-2 combines with J gene TRBJ2-1; D unresolved. Germline-derived CDR1 and CDR2 are SGHTA and FQGNSA. V lost 3 bases and J lost 3, with 6 bases in between. The CDR3 is 13 amino acids. In DNA, the CDR3 is TGTGCCAGCAGCTTCCATGTCTACAATGAGCAGTTCTTC. This sequence encodes CASSFHVYNEQFF.

This clonotype was found many times. The chain links TRBV7-2 to TRBJ2-7, with unresolved D. Per the germline V gene, CDR1 is SGHTA and CDR2 is FQGNSA. V shed 5 bases and J shed 4 bases, with 12 bases lying between them. This CDR3 region has 13 residues. CDR3 sequence (DNA): TGTGCCAGCAGCCTCAATATCGGGTACGAGCAGTACTTC. This translates into CASSLNIGYEQYF.

The CDR3 DNA reads as TGTGCCAGCAGCTTCGACAGCGGGAAGTCTGAAGCTTTCTTT. Encoded protein: CASSFDSGKSEAFF. The genes are TRBV7-3 and TRBJ1-1; D might be TRBD1 (5 bases). The CDR3 is 14 amino acids. Germline V gives CDR1 SGHTA, CDR2 FQGTGA. V dropped 3 bases and J dropped 6 bases, with 14 bases sitting between them. Full variable domain (rest looked up from reference TRBV7-3 and TRBJ1-1): GAGVSQTPSNKVTEKGKYVELRCDPISGHTALYWYRQSLGQGPEFLIYFQGTGAADDSGLPNDRFFAVRPEGSVSTLKIQRTERGDSAVYLCASSFDSGKSEAFFGQGTRLTVV.

This clonotype was picked up many times. This chain connects TRBV7-2 to TRBJ2-7; TRBD2 matches 8 bases. V lost 4 bases, J lost 3 bases, and 2 bases stayed unmatched. The CDR3 extends over 13 amino acids. Germline CDR1 reads SGHTA; CDR2 reads FQGNSA. CDR3 loop: CASSSLAGYEQYF. Here the CDR3 DNA reads TGTGCCAGCAGCTCCCTAGCGGGCTACGAGCAGTACTTC.